The entry that follows covers one TCR beta chain sequence. Its antigen remains unknown. These data belong to a study of a mutant IDH1 vaccine in newly diagnosed glioma. Study at large: Patients received vaccination from 4-6 weeks after radiotherapy alone, or with temozolomide cycles.

Some clones are missing from TCRdb's copy, which holds only in-frame ones; the method was immunoSEQ multiplex PCR. Here the sample spans tens of thousands of clones, less than 70% being singletons. Stated time point: week 47, end of study. Topical imiquimod accompanied each vaccine dose, which consisted of 300 ug of mutant IDH1 20-mer peptide. Donor diagnoses consisted of new WHO grade 3 or 4 IDH1-mutant, ATRX-lost astrocytomas. The germline V gene has CDR1 MRHNA and CDR2 SNTAGT. Trimming removed 5 bases from V and 10 bases from J; junction bases left unmatched: 5. The CDR3 loop spans 14 amino acids. The study's findings and limits: Induction of immune responses by the vaccine occurred in about 95% of patients.

This clonotype was sampled from a man aged 35-49 years with glioma. Some clones in this sample may be carry-over from other donors' samples. This chain connects TRBV6-4 to TRBJ1-6; TRBD1 aligns across 10 bases. Sequencing used peripheral blood mononuclear cells (PBMCs), obtained from a glioma patient whose treatment included an IDH1 peptide vaccine. In nucleotides, the CDR3 is TGTGCCAGCAGTCGACAGGGGGCCGTGTCACCCCTCCACTTT. Translating gives CASSRQGAVSPLHF.